These 26 T cell receptor beta chains were sequenced from one sample in a study of tumor and adjacent non-tumor tissue in lung cancer. RNA was extracted from bulk tissue without any cell sorting. The library came from three nested PCR rounds adapted from ARM-PCR protocols. TCRdb independently ran MiXCR on the multiplex PCR reads; one entry per CDR3 protein. The table has under 140,000 distinct CDR3 sequences, roughly 84% seen once. The specimen sequenced was lung tumor tissue. The receptors were gathered from an older man with non-small cell lung cancer.

Concerning this clonotype: A junction end diverges from the germline sequence, so it may reflect a read error. In nucleotides, the CDR3 is TGCAGCGGTCTCCAGACGGGAGCATATGGCTACACCTTT. Translated, it gives CSGLQTGAYGYTF. V and J are TRBV29-1 and TRBJ1-2, with no clear D. This CDR3 contains 13 residues. The V gene's germline CDR1 is SQVTM and CDR2 ANQGSEA.

The table lists this clonotype with a count of one. The chain carries TRBV9 and TRBJ1-3; D gene ambiguous. CDR1 SGDLS and CDR2 YYNGEE come from the germline V gene. The CDR3 consists of 16 residues. V was cut by 4 bases and J by 0 bases, with 14 bases left in between. The CDR3 nucleotides are TGTGCCAGCAGCATAGACAACAGACACTCTGGAAACACCATATATTTT. Amino acids: CASSIDNRHSGNTIYF.

Comments on this clonotype: The junction departs from germline at one end; a sequencing error may be responsible. The chain carries TRBV11-3 and TRBJ2-7, with D possibly called TRBD1 or TRBD2 (5 bases each). This CDR3 has 14 residues. CDR1 is SGHNT and CDR2 is YENEEA in the germline V gene. CDR3 sequence reads: CVSNLDGTLGEQYF. The CDR3 coding sequence is TGTGTCAGCAACTTGGACGGGACGTTAGGAGAGCAGTACTTC. Drawing the rest from reference TRBV11-3 and TRBJ2-7, the complete variable domain is EAGVVQSPRYKIIEKKQPVAFWCNPISGHNTLYWYLQNLGQGPELLIRYENEEAVDDSQLPKDRFSAERLKGVDSTLKIQPAELGDSAVYLCVSNLDGTLGEQYFGPGTRLTVT.

There are many counts of this clonotype. The J gene is TRBJ2-7, the V gene TRBV5-5; 10 bases fit TRBD1. Per germline, CDR1 SGHKS and CDR2 YYEKEE (reference sequence). The V gene end was trimmed by 3 bases and the J gene end by 6 bases; junction bases not matched to a gene: 0. CDR3 length equals 12 residues. The CDR3, as DNA: TGTGCCAGCAGCTGGGACAGGGGCGAGCAGTACTTC. Protein sequence: CASSWDRGEQYF.

To note about this clonotype: This is likely a read error, given that the CDR3 carries no conserved phenylalanine or tryptophan at its end. The CDR3 DNA follows: TGTGCCAGTTCTCTCGGCGGGCTGGGAACAGATACGCAGTATCTT. Amino acid sequence: CASSLGGLGTDTQYL. The rearrangement joins TRBV6-2 or TRBV6-3 to TRBJ2-3; possibly TRBD2 for D (5 bases). The V gene lost 9 bases and the J gene lost 3 bases, with 19 bases spanning the gap. CDR1 MNHEY and CDR2 SVGEGT come from the germline V gene. This CDR3 region has 15 residues.

A remark on this clonotype: One junction end does not reproduce the germline sequence, and a read error may be involved. The chain joins TRBV11-3 to TRBJ2-7; D possibly corresponds to TRBD2 (5 bases). Germline CDR1 and CDR2: SGHNT and YENEEA. The CDR3 spans 14 residues. CDR3: CASSLDVILGEQYF. In DNA, the CDR3 is TGTGCCAGCAGCTTGGACGTGATACTAGGAGAGCAATACTTC.

Concerning this clonotype itself: One end of the junction varies from germline; a read error may be responsible. The V and J genes are TRBV20-1 and TRBJ2-3; D not resolved. Germline lookup yields CDR1 DFQATT and CDR2 SNEGSKA (reference sequence). There are 14 residues in the CDR3. CDR3 sequence (DNA): TGCGGTGCTAGATATACCTTCCGCACAGATACGCAGTATTTT. Its translation is CGARYTFRTDTQYF.

A word on this clonotype: An end of the junction does not agree with germline; a read error may underlie this. V gene TRBV12-5 combines with J gene TRBJ1-5, with TRBD1 as a possible D gene (5 bases). CDR1 LGHNT and CDR2 FRNRAP come from the germline V gene. This CDR3 has 13 amino acids. CDR3 coding DNA: TGTGCTAGTGTCCCGTACAGGAATCAGTCCCAGCATTTT. Amino acid sequence: CASVPYRNQSQHF.

In regard to this clonotype: At one of its ends the junction is not consistent with the germline gene, which may arise from a read error. This chain links TRBV5-1 with TRBJ1-2; D is ambiguous. Germline V gene lookup returns CDR1 SGHRS and CDR2 YFSETQ. The CDR3 length is 12 residues. For the CDR3, the DNA is TGTGCCAGCAGCAATTTTCAGATTGGCTACACCTTC. Protein sequence: CASSNFQIGYTF.

With regard to this clonotype: A read error may produce the germline difference seen at one junction end. The gene calls are TRBV10-3 and TRBJ2-5; 7 bases align to TRBD2. Per the germline V gene, CDR1 is ENHRY and CDR2 is SYGVKD. The CDR3 extends over 16 amino acids. This CDR3 reads CPIRIERDPLSGSQYF. As DNA, the CDR3 is TGTCCCATCAGGATCGAGCGGGACCCTTTGTCAGGGTCCCAGTACTTC.

Notes on this clonotype: No conserved phenylalanine or tryptophan is present at the end of the CDR3, so a read error is the likely explanation. The DNA is left out, because the CDR3 cannot be placed on it with certainty; the CDR3 is given as TCRdb lists it. V usage is TRBV11-3 and J usage is TRBJ1-6; the D call in the table, TRBD1, was not verified against the DNA. The germline V gene encodes CDR1 SGHNT and CDR2 YENEEA. Counting both end residues, the CDR3 totals 14 amino acids. This chain's CDR3 is CASNLGTGNSPLNL.

This clonotype was seen a handful of times. An end of the junction does not agree with germline; a read error may underlie this. V and J are TRBV12-5 and TRBJ1-2; the D gene is possibly TRBD1 (6 bases). Germline V CDR1 and CDR2: LGHNT, FRNRAP. CDR3 length: 13 residues. The CDR3 DNA sequence: TGTGCTAGTGGTCGCACTGACAGGAGTGGCTATATCTTC. It yields the protein CASGRTDRSGYIF.

Notes on this clonotype: This may be a read error, as it is one base from a much larger clone. The chain carries TRBV20-1 and TRBJ2-5, with 11 positions matching TRBD1. The V gene end was trimmed by 6 bases and the J gene end by 4 bases; junction bases not matched to a gene: 7. There are 14 residues in the CDR3. CDR1 DFQATT and CDR2 SNEGSKA come from the germline V gene (reference sequence). The CDR3 sequence is CSAVGQGAGETQYF. The CDR3 nucleotides read TGCAGTGCCGTAGGACAGGGGGCTGGAGAGACCCAGTACTTC.

Comments on this clonotype: The conserved phenylalanine or tryptophan is not found at the CDR3 terminus, so this likely reflects a read error. The DNA is omitted, as the CDR3 cannot be located on it reliably, and the CDR3 follows TCRdb's listing. The V gene is TRBV11-1, the J gene TRBJ1-6. The germline V gene has CDR1 SGHAT and CDR2 FQDESV (reference sequence). The CDR3 contains 12 residues when both ends are counted. CDR3 residues: CASSLDCSPLNS.

J is TRBJ2-6 and V is TRBV15; D might be TRBD2 (5 bases). V gave up 4 bases and J gave up 3 bases, with 7 bases separating them. The CDR3 runs 14 residues. Germline V gene sequence: CDR1 LNHNV, CDR2 YYDKDF (reference sequence). CDR3 in amino acids: CATSMEDGANVLTF. The DNA for the CDR3 is TGTGCCACCAGCATGGAGGATGGGGCCAACGTCCTGACTTTC.

This clonotype has a handful of counts. V and J are TRBV4-3 and TRBJ2-7, with D possibly TRBD2 on 6 matching bases. Germline lookup yields CDR1 LGHNA and CDR2 YSLEER. V lost 1 base and J 0 bases, leaving 28 bases between the germline ends. CDR3 length equals 21 residues. DNA of the CDR3: TGCGCCAGCAGCCAAGCCCGTAACTCAAAAGGGCTAGTGGGAGGCTCCTACGAGCAGTACTTC. Protein product: CASSQARNSKGLVGGSYEQYF.

CDR3 in DNA: TGTGCCAGCAGTTTATTAGGCCGCGGAGTTGGAAACACCATATATTTT. This encodes CASSLLGRGVGNTIYF. The genes are TRBV12-3 or TRBV12-4 and TRBJ1-3; no firm D call. V lost 2 bases, J lost 3 bases, and 14 bases lay in between. The CDR3 is 16 residues long.

Turning to this clonotype: Its ends do not fully match the called genes, so a read error is possible. V usage is TRBV6-2 or TRBV6-3 and J usage is TRBJ2-1; the D gene could be TRBD1 or TRBD2 (5 bases each). There are 15 residues in the CDR3. Germline values: CDR1 MNHEY, CDR2 SVGEGT. CDR3 protein: CAISRGVPGINKQFF. The CDR3 region has the DNA TGTGCCATCAGTCGGGGTGTGCCAGGGATCAATAAGCAGTTCTTC.

Of note for this clonotype: Without the conserved terminal phenylalanine or tryptophan, this CDR3 likely stems from a read error. CDR3 sequence reads: CASIQDGTNYGYTL. Here the CDR3 DNA reads TGTGCCAGCATCCAAGACGGTACTAACTATGGCTACACCCTC. The chain couples TRBV4-2 to TRBJ1-2; D remains ambiguous. CDR3 length: 14 amino acids. Germline assignment: CDR1 LGHNA and CDR2 YNFKEQ.

The chain joins TRBV5-5 to TRBJ2-1; D unclear. The CDR3 consists of 16 residues. Germline V gene sequence: CDR1 SGHKS, CDR2 YYEKEE (reference sequence). The V end lost 3 bases, the J end lost 9 bases, and 22 bases lay between the germline ends. The CDR3 loop reads CASSSEQCLNNFEQFF. In DNA, the CDR3 is TGTGCCAGCAGCTCGGAACAGTGTTTGAACAATTTTGAGCAGTTCTTC. Variable domain in full (rest from reference TRBV5-5 and TRBJ2-1): DAGVTQSPTHLIKTRGQQVTLRCSPISGHKSVSWYQQVLGQGPQFIFQYYEKEERGRGNFPDRFSARQFPNYSSELNVNALLLGDSALYLCASSSEQCLNNFEQFFGPGTRLTVL.

This clonotype was counted once. The chain combines TRBV4-1 with TRBJ1-5, with D uncertain. CDR3 length: 15 residues. Between the trimmed V and J ends, which lost 0 bases and 8 bases, there was a span of 14 bases. Germline V gene sequence: CDR1 MGHRA, CDR2 YSYEKL. The DNA of the CDR3 is TGCGCCAGCAGCCAAGATCCGCAGCCTAATGAGCCCCAGCATTTT. Translating gives CASSQDPQPNEPQHF.

This chain joins TRBV4-1 and TRBJ2-7, with a possible D match to TRBD2 (6 bases). CDR3 length: 15 amino acids. The germline V gene encodes CDR1 MGHRA and CDR2 YSYEKL. Trimming left V 3 bases short and J 2 bases short, with 14 bases between. The CDR3 spells CASSHLGGITYEQYF. CDR3 nucleotide sequence: TGCGCCAGCAGCCACCTGGGAGGCATAACCTACGAGCAGTACTTC.

As for this clonotype: The germline gene is not matched at one end of the junction; a read error may be the cause. The chain couples TRBV6-5 to TRBJ2-7; 8 positions agree with TRBD2. The germline CDR1 and CDR2 sequences are MNHEY and SVGAGI. This CDR3 comprises 18 residues. The CDR3 is CASNYQPSGSTGSYEQYF. In DNA, the CDR3 is TGTGCCAGCAATTACCAACCAAGCGGGAGTACCGGGTCCTATGAGCAGTACTTC.

The rearrangement uses TRBV4-2 and TRBJ1-5; D perhaps matches TRBD1 (6 bases). Germline-derived CDR1 and CDR2 are LGHNA and YNFKEQ. This CDR3 contains 15 residues. V gave up 7 bases and J gave up 5 bases, with 18 bases separating them. This CDR3 is CASIIQGAGDQPQHF. The CDR3 DNA sequence: TGTGCCAGCATCATTCAAGGGGCAGGGGATCAGCCCCAGCATTTT.

As regards this clonotype: Given the absence of the conserved phenylalanine or tryptophan at the CDR3 end, a read error is likely. No DNA is shown, since the ends of the CDR3 on it are uncertain; the CDR3 is the one TCRdb lists. The V and J genes are TRBV6-2 or TRBV6-3 and TRBJ1-5. Inclusive of both ends, the CDR3 amounts to 13 amino acids. Per germline, CDR1 MNHEY and CDR2 SVGEGT. CDR3 residues: CASSSQGNQPQHY.

This clonotype was seen at least ten times. The rearrangement joins TRBV5-5 to TRBJ1-2; tentative D call: TRBD1 (5 bases). Per germline, CDR1 SGHKS and CDR2 YYEKEE (reference sequence). This CDR3 contains 13 residues. The germline V and J ends were trimmed by 4 bases and 10 bases, with 17 bases remaining between them. The CDR3 region is CASSGEGSGHYTF. CDR3 nucleotides: TGTGCCAGCAGCGGGGAGGGGTCTGGTCACTACACCTTC.